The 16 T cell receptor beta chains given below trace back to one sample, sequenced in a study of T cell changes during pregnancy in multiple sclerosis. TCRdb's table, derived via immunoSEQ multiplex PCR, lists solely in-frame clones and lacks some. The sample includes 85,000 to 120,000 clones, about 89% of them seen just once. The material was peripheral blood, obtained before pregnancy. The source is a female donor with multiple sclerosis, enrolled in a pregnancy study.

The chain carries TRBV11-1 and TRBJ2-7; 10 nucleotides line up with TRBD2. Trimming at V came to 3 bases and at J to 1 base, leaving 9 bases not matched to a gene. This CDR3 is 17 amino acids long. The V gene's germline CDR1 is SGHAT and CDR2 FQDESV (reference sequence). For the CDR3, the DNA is TGTGCCAGCAGCTTTCGCGTAGCGGGAGGTCGATCCTACGAGCAGTACTTC. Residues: CASSFRVAGGRSYEQYF.

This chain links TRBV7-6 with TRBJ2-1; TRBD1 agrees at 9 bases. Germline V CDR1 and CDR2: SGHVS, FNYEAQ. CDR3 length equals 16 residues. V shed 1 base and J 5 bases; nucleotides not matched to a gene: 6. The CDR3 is CASSLVTGGVDNEQFF. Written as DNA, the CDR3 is TGTGCCAGCAGCTTAGTGACAGGGGGGGTGGACAATGAGCAGTTCTTC.

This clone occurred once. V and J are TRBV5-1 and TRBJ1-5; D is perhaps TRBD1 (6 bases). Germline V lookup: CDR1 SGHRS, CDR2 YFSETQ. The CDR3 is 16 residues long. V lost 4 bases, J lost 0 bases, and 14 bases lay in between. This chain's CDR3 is CASSTTGTLSNQPQHF. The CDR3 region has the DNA TGCGCCAGCAGCACTACCGGGACACTTAGCAATCAGCCCCAGCATTTT.

CDR3 residues: CASSQASEAFF. The DNA of the CDR3 is TGCGCCAGCAGCCAAGCTTCGGAAGCTTTCTTT. The chain recombines TRBV4-1 with TRBJ1-1; D is ambiguous. CDR3 length: 11 amino acids. The V end lost 1 base, the J end lost 8 bases, and 5 bases lay between the germline ends. Germline values: CDR1 MGHRA, CDR2 YSYEKL.

In nucleotides, the CDR3 is TGTGCCAGTAGTATGACAGGCCTCAGCACAGATACGCAGTATTTT. Translation gives CASSMTGLSTDTQYF. This chain connects TRBV19 to TRBJ2-3; the D gene is possibly TRBD1 (6 bases). V was shortened by 3 bases and J by 0 bases, with 10 bases between the two germline ends. The CDR3 totals 15 residues. From germline, CDR1 is LNHDA and CDR2 SQIVND (reference sequence).

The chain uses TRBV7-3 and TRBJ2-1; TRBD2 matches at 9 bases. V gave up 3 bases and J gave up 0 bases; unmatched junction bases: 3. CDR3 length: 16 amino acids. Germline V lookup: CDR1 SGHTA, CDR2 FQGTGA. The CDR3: CASSFIAGDSYNEQFF. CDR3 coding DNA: TGTGCCAGCAGCTTTATAGCGGGAGACTCCTACAATGAGCAGTTCTTC. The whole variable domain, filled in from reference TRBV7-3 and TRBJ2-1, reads GAGVSQTPSNKVTEKGKYVELRCDPISGHTALYWYRQSLGQGPEFLIYFQGTGAADDSGLPNDRFFAVRPEGSVSTLKIQRTERGDSAVYLCASSFIAGDSYNEQFFGPGTRLTVL.

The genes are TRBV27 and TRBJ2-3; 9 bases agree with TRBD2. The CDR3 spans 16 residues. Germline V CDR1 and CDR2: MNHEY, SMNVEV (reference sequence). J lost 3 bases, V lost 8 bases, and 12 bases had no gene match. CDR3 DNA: TGTGCCAGCGATCGTTGTACGGCGGGAGGGACAGATACGCAGTATTTT. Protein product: CASDRCTAGGTDTQYF.

CDR3 in amino acids: CASSSLYEQYF. The CDR3 coding sequence is TGTGCCAGTAGCTCCCTCTACGAGCAGTACTTC. The chain is built from TRBV19 and TRBJ2-7, with unresolved D. Germline V gene data show CDR1 as LNHDA and CDR2 as SQIVND (reference sequence). V lost 6 bases and J 3 bases, leaving 6 bases between the germline ends. The CDR3 is 11 residues long.

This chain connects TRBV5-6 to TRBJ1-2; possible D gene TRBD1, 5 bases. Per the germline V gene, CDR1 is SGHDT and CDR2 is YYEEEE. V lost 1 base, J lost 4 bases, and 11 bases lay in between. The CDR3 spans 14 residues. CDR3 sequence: CASSLWEGTYGYTF. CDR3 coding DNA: TGTGCCAGCAGCTTGTGGGAGGGGACCTATGGCTACACCTTC.

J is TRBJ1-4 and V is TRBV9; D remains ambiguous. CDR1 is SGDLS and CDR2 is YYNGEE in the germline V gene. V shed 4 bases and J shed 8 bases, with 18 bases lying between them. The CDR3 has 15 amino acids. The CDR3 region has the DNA TGTGCCAGCAGCACCCGACCGACGGGCGGGGAAAAACTGTTTTTT. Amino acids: CASSTRPTGGEKLFF. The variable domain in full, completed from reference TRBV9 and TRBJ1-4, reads DSGVTQTPKHLITATGQRVTLRCSPRSGDLSVYWYQQSLDQGLQFLIQYYNGEERAKGNILERFSAQQFPDLHSELNLSSLELGDSALYFCASSTRPTGGEKLFFGSGTQLSVL.

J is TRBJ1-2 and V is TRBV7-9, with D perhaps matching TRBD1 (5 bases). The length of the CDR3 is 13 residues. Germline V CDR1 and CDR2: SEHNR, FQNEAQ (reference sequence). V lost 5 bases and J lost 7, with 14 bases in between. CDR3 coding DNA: TGTGCCAGCAGCGCCGACAGCATCGCTGGCTACACCTTC. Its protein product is CASSADSIAGYTF.

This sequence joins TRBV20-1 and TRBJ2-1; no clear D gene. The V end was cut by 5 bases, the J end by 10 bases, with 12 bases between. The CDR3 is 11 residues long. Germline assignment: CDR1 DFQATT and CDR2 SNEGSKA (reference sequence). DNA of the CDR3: TGCAGTGCTCCCCCTCGAGGAGAGCAGTTCTTC. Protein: CSAPPRGEQFF.

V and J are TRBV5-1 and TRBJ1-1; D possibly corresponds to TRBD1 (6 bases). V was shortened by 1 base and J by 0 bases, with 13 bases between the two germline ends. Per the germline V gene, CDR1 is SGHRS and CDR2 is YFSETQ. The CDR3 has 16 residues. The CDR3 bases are TGCGCCAGCAGCTTGAGGGCAGGACAGCTGAACACTGAAGCTTTCTTT. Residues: CASSLRAGQLNTEAFF.

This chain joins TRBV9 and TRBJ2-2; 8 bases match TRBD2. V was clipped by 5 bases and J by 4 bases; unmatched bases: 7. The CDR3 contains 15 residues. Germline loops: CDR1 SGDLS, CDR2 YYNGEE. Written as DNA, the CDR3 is TGTGCCAGCAGAGAAGGGCGGGAGGTCACCGGGGAGCTGTTTTTT. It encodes CASREGREVTGELFF.

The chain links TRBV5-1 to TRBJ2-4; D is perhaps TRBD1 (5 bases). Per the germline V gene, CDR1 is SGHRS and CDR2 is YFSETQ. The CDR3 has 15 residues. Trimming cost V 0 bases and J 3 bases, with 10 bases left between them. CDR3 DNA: TGCGCCAGCAGCTTGGGGGCAGGGCTCAAAAACATTCAGTACTTC. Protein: CASSLGAGLKNIQYF.

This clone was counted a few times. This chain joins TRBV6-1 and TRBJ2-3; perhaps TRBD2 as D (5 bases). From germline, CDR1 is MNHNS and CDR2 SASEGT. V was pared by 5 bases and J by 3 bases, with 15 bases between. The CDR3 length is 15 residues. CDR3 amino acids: CASSLREDGTDTQYF. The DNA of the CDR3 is TGTGCCAGCAGTCTACGGGAAGACGGGACAGATACGCAGTATTTT.